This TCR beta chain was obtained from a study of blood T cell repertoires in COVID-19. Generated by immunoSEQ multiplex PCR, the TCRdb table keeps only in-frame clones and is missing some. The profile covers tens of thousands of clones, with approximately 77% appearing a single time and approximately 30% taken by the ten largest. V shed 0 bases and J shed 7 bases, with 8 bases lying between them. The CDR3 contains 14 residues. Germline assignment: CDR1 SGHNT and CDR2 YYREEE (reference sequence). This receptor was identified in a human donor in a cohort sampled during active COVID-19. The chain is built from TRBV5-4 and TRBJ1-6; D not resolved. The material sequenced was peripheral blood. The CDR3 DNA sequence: TGTGCCAGCAGCTTGGAACTGAGGAATTCACCCCTCCACTTT. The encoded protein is CASSLELRNSPLHF.